This T cell receptor (beta chain) was documented in a study of response to subunit inactivated influenza vaccine. MiXCR, applied by TCRdb to the RT-PCR reads, yields one record per CDR3 protein. Of 700,000 to 800,000 distinct CDR3 sequences detected, roughly 20% appear once; the ten largest clones hold roughly a tenth. V dropped 4 bases and J dropped 4; count of bases not matched to a gene: 15. Looked up from germline, CDR1 is SQVTM and CDR2 is ANQGSEA. This CDR3 is 16 amino acids long. Whole-study results and caveats: The authors suggested that every seasonal influenza vaccination recruits few new T cells.

As for this clonotype: Its antigen is unidentified.

The J gene is TRBJ1-2, the V gene TRBV29-1; 7 bases are shared with TRBD1. This receptor was identified in a man over 45 who received an inactivated influenza vaccine. Here the sequenced sample was PBMCs from blood, taken about 5 days after vaccination. CDR3 sequence reads: CSVVWGQRGVVYGYTF. CDR3 coding DNA: TGCAGCGTTGTCTGGGGACAGAGGGGGGTTGTCTATGGCTACACCTTC.